One T cell receptor (beta chain) is described in this entry. No antigen is known for it. At one end, the junction sequence differs from germline, possibly due to a read error. All donors were healthy, and all were Caucasian. A universal primer site arose from template switching, and cDNA bore unique molecular identifiers. TCRdb reprocessed the 5' RACE reads via MiXCR and lists one record per CDR3 protein. This repertoire shows 470,000 or so distinct CDR3 sequences, 20% to 25% found once; its top ten account for about 2.9%. This sample stems from a study of identical twins. Study-wide points: High-abundance cord blood beta clonotypes had fewer insertions; memory repertoires showed none.

Per the germline V gene, CDR1 is SGHDN and CDR2 is FVKESK. CDR3 length: 14 residues. This sample was also put to use in a study of T cells expressing NK-cell markers. That paper notes: In several experiments, sorting was confined to alpha-beta TCR T cells through use of an anti-gamma-delta TCR antibody.

J is TRBJ2-7 and V is TRBV14; D might be TRBD1 (5 bases). Sequencing used CD4+ T cells sorted from blood. This sequence originates from a woman between 18 and 29 years old in good health. The CDR3 nucleotides are TGTGCCAGCCGCCAATGGGGCCAAAACGACGAGCAGTACTTC. Translating it yields CASRQWGQNDEQYF.